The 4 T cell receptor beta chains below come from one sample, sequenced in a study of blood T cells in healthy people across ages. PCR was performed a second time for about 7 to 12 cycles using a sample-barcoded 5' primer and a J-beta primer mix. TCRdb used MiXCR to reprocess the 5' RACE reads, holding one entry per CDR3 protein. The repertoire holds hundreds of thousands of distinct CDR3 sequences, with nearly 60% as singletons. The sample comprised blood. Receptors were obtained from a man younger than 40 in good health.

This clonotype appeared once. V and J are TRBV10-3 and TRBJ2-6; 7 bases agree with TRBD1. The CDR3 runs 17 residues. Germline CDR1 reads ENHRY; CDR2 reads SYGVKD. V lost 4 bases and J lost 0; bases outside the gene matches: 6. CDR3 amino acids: CAISGGTALSGANVLTF. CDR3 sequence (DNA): TGTGCCATCAGTGGTGGGACAGCTCTCTCTGGGGCCAACGTCCTGACTTTC.

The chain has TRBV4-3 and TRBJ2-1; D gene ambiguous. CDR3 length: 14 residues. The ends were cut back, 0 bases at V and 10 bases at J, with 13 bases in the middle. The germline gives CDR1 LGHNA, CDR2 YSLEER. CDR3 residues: CASSQDSGVGEQFF. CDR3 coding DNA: TGCGCCAGCAGCCAAGATTCGGGTGTCGGCGAGCAGTTCTTC.

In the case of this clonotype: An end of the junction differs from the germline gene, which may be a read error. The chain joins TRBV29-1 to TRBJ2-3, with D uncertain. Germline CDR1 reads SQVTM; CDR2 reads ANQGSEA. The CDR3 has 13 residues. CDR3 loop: CLGQEPGADTQYF. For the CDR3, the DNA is TGTCTGGGTCAGGAACCGGGTGCAGATACGCAGTATTTT.

CDR3 amino acids: CASSQDSSRTYGYTF. CDR3 DNA sequence: TGTGCCAGCAGCCAAGATTCCTCAAGGACCTATGGCTACACCTTC. V usage is TRBV3-1 and J usage is TRBJ1-2; D is unclear. The CDR3 runs 15 residues. The V end lost 0 bases, the J end lost 4 bases, and 12 bases lay between the germline ends. The V gene's germline CDR1 is LGHDT and CDR2 YNNKEL (reference sequence).